A single sample is the source of the 7 T cell receptor beta chains below, sequenced in a study of CD8 T cells in Susac syndrome. About 0.45 to 1 ug RNA was reverse transcribed with random hexamers. TCRdb reprocessed the immunoSEQ multiplex PCR reads with MiXCR, giving one entry per CDR3 protein. The sample consists of around 150,000 distinct CDR3 sequences, approximately 95% of them appearing once. Input material: CD4+ T cells from PBMCs. These TCRs come from a human donor with multiple sclerosis.

This chain joins TRBV20-1 and TRBJ1-4; 7 nucleotides agree with TRBD1. CDR1 and CDR2 (germline): DFQATT, SNEGSKA (reference sequence). The CDR3 contains 13 residues. V gave up 3 bases and J gave up 7 bases; unmatched junction bases: 5. The CDR3: CSASRDSPEKLFF. The CDR3 coding sequence is TGCAGTGCTAGTCGGGACAGCCCTGAAAAACTGTTTTTT.

J is TRBJ2-4 and V is TRBV19; TRBD1 might be the D (7 bases). V dropped 7 bases and J dropped 7 bases, with 20 bases sitting between them. Germline V lookup: CDR1 LNHDA, CDR2 SQIVND (reference sequence). The CDR3 spans 15 residues. The CDR3 loop reads CASTTRGDILNIQYF. CDR3 nucleotides: TGTGCCAGTACCACCAGGGGGGACATCCTGAACATTCAGTACTTC.

The chain joins TRBV20-1 to TRBJ1-2; tentative D call: TRBD1 (6 bases). The CDR3 spans 15 residues. CDR1 DFQATT and CDR2 SNEGSKA come from the germline V gene (reference sequence). V was cut by 1 base and J by 4 bases, with 16 bases left in between. The CDR3 sequence is CSARVGGPQGYGYTF. CDR3 DNA: TGCAGTGCTAGAGTGGGGGGGCCCCAGGGCTATGGCTACACCTTC.

The chain combines TRBV3-1 with TRBJ2-7; D unclear. Germline CDR1 is LGHDT and CDR2 is YNNKEL (reference sequence). Trimming took 1 base from V and 5 from J, leaving 9 bases between them. CDR3 length: 13 amino acids. For the CDR3, the DNA is TGTGCCAGCAGCCAAGTGACCCCCCACGAGCAGTACTTC. Translation: CASSQVTPHEQYF.

The chain links TRBV29-1 to TRBJ2-7; D may be TRBD2 (6 bases). V dropped 0 bases and J dropped 6 bases, with 18 bases sitting between them. There are 15 residues in the CDR3. Germline CDR1 is SQVTM and CDR2 is ANQGSEA. CDR3 region: CSVEEVLGGSGEQYF. CDR3 DNA: TGCAGCGTTGAAGAGGTTTTAGGAGGGAGTGGCGAGCAGTACTTC.

This rearrangement joins TRBV6-1 to TRBJ2-7, with 10 bases lining up with TRBD1. V gave up 2 bases and J gave up 3 bases; unmatched junction bases: 16. The CDR3 is 19 residues long. Looked up from germline, CDR1 is MNHNS and CDR2 is SASEGT. CDR3 in amino acids: CASSEKGPKGTGDFYEQYF. The CDR3 bases are TGTGCCAGCAGTGAAAAGGGACCAAAAGGGACAGGGGATTTCTACGAGCAGTACTTC.

The chain is built from TRBV7-9 and TRBJ2-2; a possible D gene is TRBD1 (6 bases). The CDR3 spans 14 residues. V lost 4 bases and J lost 6, with 12 bases in between. Germline CDR1 and CDR2: SEHNR and FQNEAQ (reference sequence). CDR3 protein: CASSWQGMAGELFF. Here the CDR3 DNA reads TGTGCCAGCAGCTGGCAGGGGATGGCCGGGGAGCTGTTTTTT.